This T cell receptor (beta chain) was recorded in a study of T cells expressing NK-cell markers. Study information: According to the study, TCR beta repertoires originated from sorted CD3+CD56+NKG2C+, CD3+CD56+NKG2C- and CD3+CD56-NKG2C+ T cells.

TCRdb derives one entry per CDR3 protein from the 5' RACE reads, leaving out DNA. This table lists some 450,000 distinct CDR3 sequences. Germline CDR1 is SGHTS and CDR2 is YDEGEE. The CDR3 spans 16 residues. About this clonotype: Antigen: not known.

Notes on the study in general: A range of about 1.0-7.5% of CD8+ T cells consisted of dominant NKG2C+ clonotypes in roughly 6 donors. One observes that, in a handful of donors, these clonotypes were also the leading ones within the CD3+CD56-NKG2C+ fraction.

The chain couples TRBV5-8 to TRBJ2-3. The TCR sequence derives from a woman between 18 and 75 years old in good health. Sequenced: blood T cells: a sorted CD56 or NKG2C T cell subset, CD4+ or CD8+ T cells, or bulk PBMC T cells (not recorded which). The CDR3 loop is CASGERRFLGTDTQYF.